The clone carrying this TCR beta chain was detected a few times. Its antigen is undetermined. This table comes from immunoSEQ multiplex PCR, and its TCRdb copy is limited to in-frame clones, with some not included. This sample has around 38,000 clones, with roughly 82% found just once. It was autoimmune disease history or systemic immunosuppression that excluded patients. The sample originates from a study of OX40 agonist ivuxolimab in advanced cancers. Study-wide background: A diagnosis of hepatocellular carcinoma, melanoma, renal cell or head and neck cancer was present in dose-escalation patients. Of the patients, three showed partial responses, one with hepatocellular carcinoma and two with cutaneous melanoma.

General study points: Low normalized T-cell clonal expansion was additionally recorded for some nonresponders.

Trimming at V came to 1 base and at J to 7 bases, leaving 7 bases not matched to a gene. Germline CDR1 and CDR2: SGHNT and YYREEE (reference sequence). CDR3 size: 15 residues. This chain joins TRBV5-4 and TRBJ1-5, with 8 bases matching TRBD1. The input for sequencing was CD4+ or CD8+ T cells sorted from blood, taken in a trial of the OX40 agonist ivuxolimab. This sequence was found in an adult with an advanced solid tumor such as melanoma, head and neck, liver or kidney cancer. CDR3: CASSLTGGNRQPQHF. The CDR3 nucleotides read TGTGCCAGCAGCTTGACAGGGGGGAATCGGCAGCCCCAGCATTTT.